What follows are 17 T cell receptor beta chains derived from one specimen sequenced in a study of molecular identifiers for immune sequencing clone quantification (dated by TCRdb to the late 2010s). The library relied on PCR. The reads were generated on an Illumina HiSeq 4000. TCRdb redid the processing of the public reads, applying fastp at Q25 and MiXCR, and retained in-frame beta chains. One record per CDR3 amino acid sequence lists the most common genes and DNA. This sample has about 320,000 distinct CDR3 sequences in its table, and about a fifth of those were observed once. The top ten constitute roughly 0.86% of the sample. The sample consisted of naive CD8+ T cells from blood, with Jurkat cell RNA spiked in. The cell subset or site tag for this specimen amounts to: FACS-sorted CD8+CD4-CCR7+CD45RA+ naive T cells. Receptors originate from a human donor in good health. Some libraries in this study had Jurkat cell RNA spiked in.

This clonotype was found many times. The gene calls are TRBV29-1 and TRBJ2-2; D is ambiguous. The CDR3 spans 12 residues. The V gene's germline CDR1 is SQVTM and CDR2 ANQGSEA. V was clipped by 7 bases and J by 4 bases, with 10 bases between them. CDR3 residues: CSALPGTGELFF. For the CDR3, the DNA is TGCAGCGCCCTTCCAGGCACCGGGGAGCTGTTTTTT.

At least ten counts were recorded for this clonotype. The chain combines TRBV7-2 with TRBJ1-1, with a possible D match to TRBD1 (5 bases). The germline gives CDR1 SGHTA, CDR2 FQGNSA. V lost 0 bases and J lost 1, with 12 bases in between. The CDR3 loop spans 16 amino acids. The CDR3 loop is CASSLALGTENTEAFF. The CDR3 bases are TGTGCCAGCAGCTTAGCGTTAGGGACTGAGAACACTGAAGCTTTCTTT.

This clonotype was seen many times. The chain employs TRBV20-1 and TRBJ1-2, with TRBD1 matching 7 bases. This CDR3 contains 14 residues. Trimming at V came to 0 bases and at J to 6 bases, leaving 7 bases not matched to a gene. Germline loops: CDR1 DFQATT, CDR2 SNEGSKA (reference sequence). The CDR3 sequence is CSAREPGQYDGYTF. The DNA of the CDR3 is TGCAGTGCTAGAGAACCGGGACAGTACGATGGCTACACCTTC.

This chain connects TRBV4-3 to TRBJ2-3; D is ambiguous. V was cut by 0 bases and J by 5 bases, with 6 bases left in between. Germline V gives CDR1 LGHNA, CDR2 YSLEER. CDR3 length: 13 residues. The CDR3 nucleotides are TGCGCCAGCAGCCAAGATAGGGTAGATACGCAGTATTTT. Translation gives CASSQDRVDTQYF.

This clonotype was observed a handful of times. The rearrangement links TRBV6-2 or TRBV6-3 to TRBJ2-7, with 10 bases aligning to TRBD1. The germline CDR1 and CDR2 sequences are MNHEY and SVGEGT. V lost 0 bases to trimming and J lost 3 bases; unmatched junction nucleotides: 14. CDR3 length: 19 amino acids. CDR3 nucleotide sequence: TGTGCCAGCAGTTACTCCACGAGTGGAACCGGGACAGGGGTCTACGAGCAGTACTTC. It encodes CASSYSTSGTGTGVYEQYF.

This clonotype was detected ten times or more. The chain joins TRBV4-1 to TRBJ1-1, with TRBD1 matching 7 bases. Germline V lookup: CDR1 MGHRA, CDR2 YSYEKL. The CDR3 totals 17 residues. J was trimmed by 5 bases and V by 2 bases; bases with no gene match: 14. The CDR3 nucleotides are TGCGCCAGCAGCCAAACGGGTCCGACAGGGCTTTTGACTGAAGCTTTCTTT. This translates into CASSQTGPTGLLTEAFF.

This clonotype was seen a single time. A much larger clone lies one base from this, so it may be a read error. J is TRBJ2-7 and V is TRBV5-1; TRBD2 might be the D (6 bases). Germline lookup yields CDR1 SGHRS and CDR2 YFSETQ. The CDR3 has 14 amino acids. CDR3: CASNPGLTSYERYF. In DNA form, the CDR3 reads TGCGCCAGCAACCCGGGACTTACCTCCTACGAGCGGTACTTC.

A note on this clonotype: This could be a read error, since a much larger clone is one nucleotide away. The chain combines TRBV9 with TRBJ2-5; no definite D call. The length of the CDR3 is 13 residues. The germline gives CDR1 SGDLS, CDR2 YYNGEE. The CDR3 spells CASSADGQETRYF. DNA of the CDR3: TGTGCCAGCAGCGCCGACGGCCAAGAGACCCGGTACTTC.

The sample holds many counts of this clonotype. The V and J genes are TRBV7-9 and TRBJ2-3; D unresolved. Germline CDR1 is SEHNR and CDR2 is FQNEAQ (reference sequence). V lost 6 bases to trimming and J lost 6 bases, with 22 bases between them. The CDR3 has 16 amino acids. In nucleotides, the CDR3 is TGTGCCAGCAGGCCCCCGGGTAGCTTCAATCATGATACGCAGTATTTT. Translated: CASRPPGSFNHDTQYF.

V is TRBV15 and J is TRBJ2-2, with D possibly being TRBD2 (6 bases). The germline V gene has CDR1 LNHNV and CDR2 YYDKDF (reference sequence). This CDR3 has 13 residues. The ends were cut back, 5 bases at V and 6 bases at J, with 10 bases in the middle. The CDR3 spells CATSLAEAGELFF. Here the CDR3 DNA reads TGTGCCACCAGCTTAGCGGAGGCCGGGGAGCTGTTTTTT. Full variable domain (rest looked up from reference TRBV15 and TRBJ2-2): DAMVIQNPRYQVTQFGKPVTLSCSQTLNHNVMYWYQQKSSQAPKLLFHYYDKDFNNEADTPDNFQSRRPNTSFCFLDIRSPGLGDTAMYLCATSLAEAGELFFGEGSRLTVL.

This clonotype showed up many times. The chain couples TRBV2 to TRBJ1-2; D unclear. The CDR3 contains 13 residues. V was cut by 3 bases and J by 5 bases, with 10 bases left in between. In germline, CDR1 is SNHLY, CDR2 FYNNEI. The CDR3 here is CASSEGHPYGYTF. In nucleotides, the CDR3 is TGTGCCAGCAGTGAGGGTCACCCATATGGCTACACCTTC.

This clonotype has only a few counts. The chain recombines TRBV2 with TRBJ2-1, with no clear D. From germline, CDR1 is SNHLY and CDR2 FYNNEI. Deletions cut 3 bases from V and 0 bases from J, with 15 bases between. There are 17 residues in the CDR3. The CDR3 bases are TGTGCCAGCAGTGATATCGAAAGAACAAGCTCCTACAATGAGCAGTTCTTC. The encoded protein is CASSDIERTSSYNEQFF.

J is TRBJ2-6 and V is TRBV18; D gene ambiguous. From germline, CDR1 is KGHSH and CDR2 LQKENI. Trimming removed 1 base at V and 2 bases at J, with 9 bases between. CDR3 size: 16 residues. The DNA of the CDR3 is TGTGCCAGCTCACCACTCGAATCGCCTGGGGCCAACGTCCTGACTTTC. Protein product: CASSPLESPGANVLTF. Combining the CDR3 with reference TRBV18 and TRBJ2-6 gives the whole variable domain NAGVMQNPRHLVRRRGQEARLRCSPMKGHSHVYWYRQLPEEGLKFMVYLQKENIIDESGMPKERFSAEFPKEGPSILRIQQVVRGDSAAYFCASSPLESPGANVLTFGAGSRLTVL.

The chain couples TRBV7-3 to TRBJ2-3; 7 bases align to TRBD2. Germline V lookup: CDR1 SGHTA, CDR2 FQGTGA. The ends lost 8 bases at V and 0 bases at J; junction bases unmatched: 11. This CDR3 has 16 residues. The CDR3 sequence is CASGPLAGDSTDTQYF. The CDR3 DNA reads as TGTGCCAGCGGCCCTCTTGCGGGAGACAGCACAGATACGCAGTATTTT. The full variable domain, its missing parts supplied by reference TRBV7-3 and TRBJ2-3, is GAGVSQTPSNKVTEKGKYVELRCDPISGHTALYWYRQSLGQGPEFLIYFQGTGAADDSGLPNDRFFAVRPEGSVSTLKIQRTERGDSAVYLCASGPLAGDSTDTQYFGPGTRLTVL.

In this sample, this clonotype turned up many times. The chain carries TRBV6-5 and TRBJ2-1; a weak D match, TRBD2 (6 bases). The CDR3 runs to 16 residues. Germline loops: CDR1 MNHEY, CDR2 SVGAGI. V lost 9 bases and J lost 8, with 26 bases in between. DNA for the CDR3: TGTGCCAGTCAACTGGCGGGGCCAGCGCCTAGCGATGAGCAGTTCTTC. Translating it yields CASQLAGPAPSDEQFF.

This clonotype has ten or more counts. The rearrangement links TRBV28 to TRBJ1-1; 9 bases map to TRBD1. The CDR3 loop spans 16 amino acids. In germline, CDR1 is MDHEN, CDR2 SYDVKM. V trimming: 3 bases; J trimming: 7 bases; junction bases outside the gene matches: 12. DNA for the CDR3: TGTGCCAGCAGTTTTTCTATCCGGACAGGGGTAGGTGAAGCTTTCTTT. Its protein product is CASSFSIRTGVGEAFF. Full variable domain (remainder filled in from reference TRBV28 and TRBJ1-1): DVKVTQSSRYLVKRTGEKVFLECVQDMDHENMFWYRQDPGLGLRLIYFSYDVKMKEKGDIPEGYSVSREKKERFSLILESASTNQTSMYLCASSFSIRTGVGEAFFGQGTRLTVV.

In its sample, this clonotype was seen many times. V usage is TRBV6-1 and J usage is TRBJ1-5; TRBD1 is a possible D gene (5 bases). The germline V and J ends were trimmed by 1 base and 0 bases, with 10 bases remaining between them. The CDR3 runs to 16 residues. CDR1 is MNHNS, CDR2 SASEGT, per germline. CDR3 loop: CASSEGQPYSNQPQHF. In DNA form, the CDR3 reads TGTGCCAGCAGTGAAGGACAGCCTTATAGCAATCAGCCCCAGCATTTT.